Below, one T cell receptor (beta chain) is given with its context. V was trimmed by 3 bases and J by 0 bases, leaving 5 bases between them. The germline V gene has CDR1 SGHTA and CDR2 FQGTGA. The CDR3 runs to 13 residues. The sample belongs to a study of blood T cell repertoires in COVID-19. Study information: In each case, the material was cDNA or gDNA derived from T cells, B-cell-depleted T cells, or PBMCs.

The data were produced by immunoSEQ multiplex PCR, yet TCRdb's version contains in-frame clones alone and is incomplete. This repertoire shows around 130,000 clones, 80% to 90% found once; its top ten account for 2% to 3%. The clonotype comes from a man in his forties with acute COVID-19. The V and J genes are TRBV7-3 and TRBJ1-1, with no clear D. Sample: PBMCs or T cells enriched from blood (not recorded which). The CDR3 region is CASSFSVNTEAFF. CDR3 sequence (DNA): TGTGCCAGCAGCTTTAGTGTGAACACTGAAGCTTTCTTT. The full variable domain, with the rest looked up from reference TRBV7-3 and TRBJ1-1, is GAGVSQTPSNKVTEKGKYVELRCDPISGHTALYWYRQSLGQGPEFLIYFQGTGAADDSGLPNDRFFAVRPEGSVSTLKIQRTERGDSAVYLCASSFSVNTEAFFGQGTRLTVV.